These 32 T cell receptor beta chains came from one sample sequenced in a study of Ad26.COV2.S vaccination and SARS-CoV-2 variants. Sequencing was performed with immunoSEQ multiplex PCR; in TCRdb, only in-frame clones are kept and a portion is missing. The table records around 400,000 clones, roughly four fifths of them present only once. As for treatment: around 19 received Ad26.COV2.S at low or high dose, single or two shots; 5 received placebo; per-sample allocation not given. The samples date from day 63 after the first vaccine or placebo injection. The input for sequencing was peripheral blood, taken in a trial of Ad26.COV2.S vaccine versus placebo. The source is a person aged 18-65 years who received the Ad26.COV2.S COVID-19 vaccine or a placebo.

The gene calls are TRBV28 and TRBJ2-3; 9 bases map to TRBD2. Germline CDR1 MDHEN, CDR2 SYDVKM. The CDR3 contains 16 residues. Trimming cost V 5 bases and J 3 bases; bases outside gene matches: 9. The CDR3 DNA reads as TGTGCCAGCAGTGAGTGGCGGGGGGGCCGGACAGATACGCAGTATTTT. This gives the protein CASSEWRGGRTDTQYF.

The V call is TRBV4-2, the J call TRBJ1-1, with 11 bases identical to TRBD1. V gave up 5 bases and J gave up 5 bases; unmatched junction bases: 7. Per germline, CDR1 LGHNA and CDR2 YNFKEQ. The CDR3 sequence is 15 residues long. The CDR3 sequence: CASSGTGTGGTEAFF. The DNA of the CDR3 is TGTGCCAGCAGCGGCACCGGGACAGGGGGAACTGAAGCTTTCTTT.

This chain connects TRBV27 to TRBJ1-1, with 8 nucleotides matching TRBD1. Germline V lookup: CDR1 MNHEY, CDR2 SMNVEV (reference sequence). The CDR3 extends over 15 amino acids. V dropped 6 bases and J dropped 0; count of bases not matched to a gene: 6. The DNA of the CDR3 is TGTGCCAGCAGGAAAGACAGGGGTTTGAACACTGAAGCTTTCTTT. Translated, it gives CASRKDRGLNTEAFF.

This rearrangement joins TRBV11-3 to TRBJ1-1; no firm D call. The CDR3 runs to 13 residues. V lost 0 bases to trimming and J lost 4 bases, with 6 bases between them. From germline, CDR1 is SGHNT and CDR2 YENEEA. The DNA of the CDR3 is TGTGCCAGCAGCTTAGAAGTGGGCACTGAAGCTTTCTTT. Protein sequence: CASSLEVGTEAFF.

This sequence joins TRBV9 and TRBJ2-5; 10 bases align to TRBD2. V gave up 3 bases and J gave up 6 bases; unmatched junction bases: 11. In germline, CDR1 is SGDLS, CDR2 YYNGEE. The CDR3 extends over 16 amino acids. The CDR3 loop reads CASSAYASGGQKTQYF. CDR3 DNA: TGTGCCAGCAGCGCATATGCTAGCGGGGGTCAGAAGACCCAGTACTTC.

This rearrangement joins TRBV7-6 to TRBJ2-7; a possible D gene is TRBD1 (6 bases). Germline V gene data show CDR1 as SGHVS and CDR2 as FNYEAQ. The CDR3 length is 15 residues. V was cut by 5 bases and J by 4 bases, with 18 bases left in between. This CDR3 is CASSEGQGVPYEQYF. The CDR3 coding sequence is TGTGCCAGCAGCGAGGGACAAGGAGTCCCTTACGAGCAGTACTTC.

This rearrangement joins TRBV19 to TRBJ2-5; 7 nucleotides match TRBD2. V dropped 4 bases and J dropped 2; count of bases not matched to a gene: 1. The CDR3 is made up of 13 amino acids. Germline CDR1 reads LNHDA; CDR2 reads SQIVND (reference sequence). The CDR3 DNA sequence: TGTGCCAGTAGTAGCGGGAGACAAGAGACCCAGTACTTC. As protein: CASSSGRQETQYF.

This chain uses TRBV15 with TRBJ2-7, with 8 bases identical to TRBD1. The junction had 9 bases not matched to a gene; V was cut back by 11 bases and J by 3 bases. The CDR3 sequence is 13 residues long. From germline, CDR1 is LNHNV and CDR2 YYDKDF (reference sequence). Here the CDR3 DNA reads TGTGCCCCGCGGCCCGGACAGGGCTACGAGCAGTACTTC. It encodes CAPRPGQGYEQYF.

This clone came up once. This chain connects TRBV6-5 to TRBJ2-5; D perhaps matches TRBD2 (6 bases). The germline gives CDR1 MNHEY, CDR2 SVGAGI. The CDR3 totals 12 residues. The V end lost 10 bases, the J end lost 4 bases, and 13 bases lay between the germline ends. The CDR3 nucleotides are TGTGCCACCCATCTGGGGGGAGAGACCCAGTACTTC. This translates into CATHLGGETQYF.

The chain joins TRBV19 to TRBJ1-2; a possible D gene is TRBD1 (5 bases). V lost 6 bases, J lost 5 bases, and 10 bases lay in between. The CDR3 length is 12 residues. Germline V lookup: CDR1 LNHDA, CDR2 SQIVND (reference sequence). For the CDR3, the DNA is TGTGCCAGTAGACCGGAGGGGTATGGCTACACCTTC. Translation gives CASRPEGYGYTF.

The chain has TRBV6-1 and TRBJ2-7; a possible D gene is TRBD1 (6 bases). There are 18 residues in the CDR3. Trimming pared 1 base from V and 0 bases from J, leaving 19 bases between. CDR1 and CDR2 from the germline V gene are MNHNS and SASEGT. The CDR3 reads CASSEVPNREFSSYEQYF. The CDR3 DNA reads as TGTGCCAGCAGTGAAGTCCCAAACAGGGAATTCAGCTCCTACGAGCAGTACTTC.

This clone was recorded once. The chain recombines TRBV10-2 with TRBJ2-5, with TRBD1 identical over 8 bases. Trimming cost V 10 bases and J 5 bases; bases outside gene matches: 15. This CDR3 comprises 15 residues. From germline, CDR1 is WSHSY and CDR2 SAAADI. In DNA form, the CDR3 reads TGCGCCACTAGTCACAGGACAGGGCGGGTGGAGACCCAGTACTTC. Translating it yields CATSHRTGRVETQYF.

The rearrangement links TRBV27 to TRBJ2-7; D call uncertain. V lost 1 base, J lost 0 bases, and 10 bases lay in between. The CDR3 contains 15 residues. Germline CDR1 is MNHEY and CDR2 is SMNVEV (reference sequence). DNA of the CDR3: TGTGCCAGCAGTTTATTAGGCCGGAGCTCCTACGAGCAGTACTTC. This gives the protein CASSLLGRSSYEQYF.

The chain uses TRBV5-4 and TRBJ2-1; 7 nucleotides agree with TRBD2. This CDR3 is built from 18 residues. Unmatched junction bases numbered 24, after V lost 5 bases and J lost 10 bases. Germline loops: CDR1 SGHNT, CDR2 YYREEE (reference sequence). CDR3 residues: CASRKGVLLGRWEREQFF. The CDR3 bases are TGTGCCAGCAGGAAAGGGGTTCTACTCGGGAGGTGGGAGAGGGAGCAGTTCTTC.

The chain employs TRBV11-3 and TRBJ1-1; no clear D. Germline values: CDR1 SGHNT, CDR2 YENEEA. Trimming left V 0 bases short and J 3 bases short, with 8 bases between. The CDR3 is 14 residues long. The CDR3 loop reads CASSLEGGDTEAFF. CDR3 sequence (DNA): TGTGCCAGCAGCTTAGAGGGTGGGGACACTGAAGCTTTCTTT.

The V and J genes are TRBV4-3 and TRBJ2-3; TRBD1 agrees at 9 bases. This CDR3 comprises 19 residues. V lost 4 bases to trimming and J lost 4 bases; unmatched junction nucleotides: 18. CDR1 is LGHNA, CDR2 YSLEER, per germline. DNA of the CDR3: TGCGCCAGCAGCCTCGCACTACCCCTTGGACAGGGGAAGGCAGATACGCAGTATTTT. Translated, it gives CASSLALPLGQGKADTQYF.

The chain couples TRBV6-5 to TRBJ2-7; 10 bases agree with TRBD1. Losses at the gene ends were 0 bases for V and 6 bases for J; bases not matched to a gene: 2. This CDR3 region has 14 residues. CDR1 is MNHEY, CDR2 SVGAGI, per germline. The CDR3 protein is CASSYSRDRGEQYF. The CDR3 DNA sequence: TGTGCCAGCAGTTACTCGAGGGACAGGGGCGAGCAGTACTTC.

The rearrangement uses TRBV4-2 and TRBJ2-2, with 10 bases fitting TRBD2. The CDR3 has 19 residues. The germline CDR1 and CDR2 sequences are LGHNA and YNFKEQ. V gave up 4 bases and J gave up 2 bases; unmatched junction bases: 13. The CDR3 nucleotides are TGTGCCAGCAGCCGCCGACCTCTAGCGGGGGCCCTAAACACCGGGGAGCTGTTTTTT. Its protein is CASSRRPLAGALNTGELFF.

J is TRBJ2-1 and V is TRBV11-2, with 11 bases that match TRBD2. Germline CDR1 SGHAT, CDR2 FQNNGV. The CDR3 spans 16 residues. V was clipped by 3 bases and J by 7 bases; unmatched bases: 8. CDR3 residues: CASSLVLAGVGNEQFF. The CDR3 bases are TGTGCCAGCAGCTTGGTACTAGCGGGAGTAGGTAATGAGCAGTTCTTC. Together with reference TRBV11-2 and TRBJ2-1, the CDR3 gives the full variable domain: EAGVAQSPRYKIIEKRQSVAFWCNPISGHATLYWYQQILGQGPKLLIQFQNNGVVDDSQLPKDRFSAERLKGVDSTLKIQPAKLEDSAVYLCASSLVLAGVGNEQFFGPGTRLTVL.

This clone was seen only once. This chain links TRBV6-5 with TRBJ1-1; D call uncertain. Between the trimmed V and J ends, which lost 8 bases and 0 bases, there was a span of 16 bases. Per the germline V gene, CDR1 is MNHEY and CDR2 is SVGAGI. The CDR3 is 15 residues long. The CDR3 DNA follows: TGTGCCAGCCCCTACCCCCCGGAAGTGAACACTGAAGCTTTCTTT. Its translation: CASPYPPEVNTEAFF.

The chain joins TRBV7-6 to TRBJ1-1; the D is unclear. CDR1 and CDR2 from the germline V gene are SGHVS and FNYEAQ. Trimming shortened V by 1 base and J by 11 bases, and 14 bases separated the two germline ends. The CDR3 consists of 13 residues. The CDR3 spells CASSLDHNSPAFF. The CDR3 DNA sequence: TGTGCCAGCAGCTTAGACCACAACAGCCCCGCTTTCTTT.

The rearrangement joins TRBV11-2 to TRBJ2-5; D uncertain. V lost 4 bases and J lost 5, with 11 bases in between. The CDR3 loop spans 13 amino acids. The germline V gene encodes CDR1 SGHAT and CDR2 FQNNGV. The CDR3 coding sequence is TGTGCCAGCAGCTACAAGGTTGTCGAGACCCAGTACTTC. Amino acids: CASSYKVVETQYF.

The V and J genes are TRBV3-1 (or the pseudogene TRBV3-2) and TRBJ1-5; TRBD1 matches at 7 bases. The germline V gene encodes CDR1 LGHDT and CDR2 YNNKEL (reference sequence). CDR3 length: 14 amino acids. After removal of 0 bases from V and 7 bases from J, the junction contained 3 bases not matched to a gene. The CDR3: CASSQDRGWQPQHF. The CDR3 DNA reads as TGTGCCAGCAGCCAAGACAGGGGGTGGCAGCCCCAGCATTTT.

This chain links TRBV7-9 with TRBJ2-3, with a tentative D call TRBD2 (6 bases). The V end lost 1 base, the J end lost 1 base, and 18 bases lay between the germline ends. The germline CDR1 and CDR2 sequences are SEHNR and FQNEAQ (reference sequence). The length of the CDR3 is 18 residues. The CDR3 here is CASSLGRVGALGTDTQYF. The DNA for the CDR3 is TGTGCCAGCAGCTTAGGGAGGGTAGGAGCTCTTGGCACAGATACGCAGTATTTT.

The rearrangement uses TRBV6-6 and TRBJ1-2, with TRBD1 as a possible D gene (5 bases). The CDR3 contains 14 residues. V lost 7 bases and J 7 bases, leaving 19 bases between the germline ends. Germline V gene sequence: CDR1 MNHNY, CDR2 SVGAGI (reference sequence). As DNA, the CDR3 is TGTGCCAGCACCAACACCAACAGGCAGGGTGGCTACACCTTC. It translates to CASTNTNRQGGYTF.

The CDR3 DNA reads TGTGCCAGCAGTTACACCGACAGACCCTATGGCTACACCTTC. This gives the protein CASSYTDRPYGYTF. The V gene is TRBV6-2 or TRBV6-3, the J gene TRBJ1-2; D possibly corresponds to TRBD1 (5 bases). CDR3 length: 14 residues. The germline CDR1 and CDR2 sequences are MNHEY and SVGEGT. V dropped 2 bases and J dropped 4 bases, with 11 bases sitting between them.

This clone was counted once. The rearrangement uses TRBV21-1 and TRBJ1-1; TRBD1 is the table's D call and was not checked against the DNA. TRBV21-1 is a recognized pseudogene. CDR3 length equals 15 residues. CDR3 amino acids: CASSNFDMSNTEAFF. DNA for the CDR3: TGTGCCAGCAGTAATTTCGACATGTCGAACACTGAAGCTTTCTTT.

This rearrangement joins TRBV6-5 to TRBJ1-6, with D tentatively TRBD1 (6 bases). Per germline, CDR1 MNHEY and CDR2 SVGAGI. Trimming took off 8 bases at V and 7 bases at J, with 18 bases between the two ends. The CDR3 spans 15 residues. In DNA form, the CDR3 reads TGTGCCAGCGGCCAAATCCGGGACAAAAATTCACCCCTCCACTTT. This translates into CASGQIRDKNSPLHF.

This clone was recorded a few times. The chain combines TRBV3-1 (or the pseudogene TRBV3-2) with TRBJ2-2, with a tentative D call TRBD2 (6 bases). V lost 1 base, J lost 8 bases, and 11 bases lay in between. There are 14 residues in the CDR3. CDR1 is LGHDT and CDR2 is YNNKEL in the germline V gene (reference sequence). In DNA, the CDR3 is TGTGCCAGCAGCCAAGGGGGGGTCAGTGGGGAGCTGTTTTTT. The encoded protein is CASSQGGVSGELFF.

This clone has only one observation. The chain uses TRBV5-1 and TRBJ2-5; D perhaps matches TRBD2 (6 bases). V was cut by 1 base and J by 5 bases, with 9 bases left in between. This CDR3 contains 13 residues. Germline CDR1 SGHRS, CDR2 YFSETQ. CDR3 coding DNA: TGCGCCAGCAGCTTGAGCCTAGCGGAGACCCAGTACTTC. Amino acid sequence: CASSLSLAETQYF.

This chain links TRBV12-5 with TRBJ2-7; 7 bases fit TRBD2. V was pared by 5 bases and J by 0 bases, with 7 bases of the junction left unmatched. CDR1 and CDR2 (germline): LGHNT, FRNRAP. The CDR3 totals 15 residues. The CDR3 DNA follows: TGTGCTAGTGGTCCCCTAAGACTAGCCTCCTACGAGCAGTACTTC. It translates to CASGPLRLASYEQYF. The variable domain in full, with the rest retrieved from reference TRBV12-5 and TRBJ2-7, is DARVTQTPRHKVTEMGQEVTMRCQPILGHNTVFWYRQTMMQGLELLAYFRNRAPLDDSGMPKDRFSAEMPDATLATLKIQPSEPRDSAVYFCASGPLRLASYEQYFGPGTRLTVT.

This chain joins TRBV15 and TRBJ1-2, with 8 bases lining up with TRBD1. Germline CDR1 LNHNV, CDR2 YYDKDF (reference sequence). The junction had 5 bases not matched to a gene; V was cut back by 1 base and J by 4 bases. The CDR3 extends over 15 amino acids. Written as DNA, the CDR3 is TGTGCCACCAGCAGAGGTCCCGGACAGGGCTATGGCTACACCTTC. It encodes CATSRGPGQGYGYTF.